Each of the 8 T cell receptor beta chains below was sequenced from the same sample in a study of blood T cell repertoires in COVID-19 (dated by TCRdb to 2019 to 2021). Library method: the immunoSEQ multiplex PCR assay. TCRdb re-hosts the immuneACCESS table, in-frame sequences only. Its copies lack some clones; in the studies checked, an unresolved V gene accounts for under half of them, and the cause for the rest is not known. This sample holds under 450,000 clones; approximately 86% were observed only once. The ten largest clones take up around 7.4% of the sample. Sequences were obtained from peripheral blood. The receptors were sampled from an older woman with COVID-19, enrolled during active disease.

The genes are TRBV3-1 (or the pseudogene TRBV3-2) and TRBJ1-1; D ambiguous. Germline CDR1 LGHDT, CDR2 YNNKEL (reference sequence). Trimming shortened V by 0 bases and J by 4 bases, and 15 bases separated the two germline ends. The CDR3 spans 16 residues. CDR3 loop: CASSQDQTGVRTEAFF. The CDR3 nucleotides read TGTGCCAGCAGCCAAGATCAAACTGGAGTGCGCACTGAAGCTTTCTTT.

A single count supports this clone. V gene TRBV29-1 combines with J gene TRBJ2-3; the D gene is possibly TRBD1 (5 bases). V lost 3 bases to trimming and J lost 0 bases, with 7 bases between them. The CDR3 covers 13 residues. Germline CDR1 reads SQVTM; CDR2 reads ANQGSEA. The CDR3 loop is CSVDRASTDTQYF. DNA of the CDR3: TGCAGCGTTGACAGGGCTAGCACAGATACGCAGTATTTT.

This sequence joins TRBV11-2 and TRBJ2-7; D gene unclear. The CDR3 length is 14 residues. Germline V gene data show CDR1 as SGHAT and CDR2 as FQNNGV. Trimming left V 4 bases short and J 5 bases short, with 15 bases between. The CDR3 loop is CASSSQRVYDEQYF. CDR3 nucleotides: TGTGCCAGCAGCTCGCAAAGAGTATACGACGAGCAGTACTTC.

The rearrangement links TRBV7-7 to TRBJ2-7; D remains ambiguous. The germline V gene has CDR1 SSHAT and CDR2 FNYEAQ (reference sequence). The V end lost 1 base, the J end lost 5 bases, and 9 bases lay between the germline ends. There are 13 residues in the CDR3. The CDR3 spells CASSLEVQDEQYF. CDR3 bases: TGTGCCAGCAGCTTAGAGGTGCAGGACGAGCAGTACTTC.

This clone was observed once. The chain carries TRBV7-2 and TRBJ2-1; TRBD2 matches 9 bases. The CDR3 totals 15 residues. Per germline, CDR1 SGHTA and CDR2 FQGNSA. The V and J ends lost 5 bases and 9 bases, in that order; junction bases with no gene match: 11. CDR3 coding DNA: TGTGCCAGCAGCCTCTCCGCGGGGGGGCCCGGTGAGCAGTTCTTC. Protein sequence: CASSLSAGGPGEQFF.

The rearrangement links TRBV7-3 to TRBJ2-7; perhaps TRBD1 as D (6 bases). V gave up 4 bases and J gave up 4 bases, with 20 bases separating them. This CDR3 is built from 16 residues. Germline V lookup: CDR1 SGHTA, CDR2 FQGTGA. CDR3 sequence reads: CASSSPAPRGDYEQYF. The CDR3 region has the DNA TGTGCCAGCAGCTCACCCGCCCCCAGGGGCGATTACGAGCAGTACTTC.

The chain links TRBV3-1 (or the pseudogene TRBV3-2) to TRBJ1-4; D is undetermined. The V gene's germline CDR1 is LGHDT and CDR2 YNNKEL (reference sequence). Trimming took 3 bases from V and 0 from J, leaving 11 bases between them. There are 16 residues in the CDR3. The CDR3 is CASSHGRGATNEKLFF. In nucleotides, the CDR3 is TGTGCCAGCAGCCACGGGCGGGGTGCAACTAATGAAAAACTGTTTTTT.

The table lists this clone with a few counts. V usage is TRBV18 and J usage is TRBJ1-2; 7 positions match TRBD1. Germline trimming cut 6 bases from V and 7 bases from J; bases unmatched to any gene: 8. The CDR3 loop spans 13 amino acids. The germline gives CDR1 KGHSH, CDR2 LQKENI. The CDR3 DNA reads as TGTGCCAGCTCTCCCGACAGGGCTGGTGGCTACACCTTC. Residues: CASSPDRAGGYTF.